Listed below are T cell receptor beta chains from one sample, sequenced in a study of T-cell memory formation after mild COVID-19. Each CDR3 protein is one row after TCRdb ran MiXCR on the 5' RACE reads. Among roughly 58,000 distinct CDR3 sequences listed, more than 8% were seen once. Specimen: PBMCs or a T cell subset sorted from them (not recorded which). These receptors were collected from a man between 18 and 35 years old who had mild COVID-19 (a few samples of this study predate the infection). Cell type and time point are not known. The CDR3 runs from the conserved cysteine through the conserved F or W. A D gene is named only where the DNA matches it firmly. Clone size is given for some rows only: seen once, a few or many times, or a class if the clone is expanded.

>-|TRBJ2-5|TRBV7-9|once
TGTGCCAGCAGCCGCGGCGGGGAGACCCAGTACTTC
CASSRGGETQYF
>-|TRBJ1-2|TRBV7-2|-
TGTGCCAGCAGCCGTCAATCGACAGGAACCTATGGCTACACCTTC
CASSRQSTGTYGYTF
>-|TRBJ2-7|TRBV20-1|-
TGCAGTGCTCCTCGTGGGGGTTCCCAGAACGAGCAGTACTTC
CSAPRGGSQNEQYF
>TRBD2|TRBJ2-1|TRBV2|-
TGTGCCAGCAGTGTCCCGCGGGGGGGCCTTGATGAGCAGTTCTTC
CASSVPRGGLDEQFF
>-|TRBJ2-1|TRBV27|few
TGTGCCAGCAGTTTCAGGGGGGTAGGCTACAATGAGCAGTTCTTC
CASSFRGVGYNEQFF
>-|TRBJ2-3|TRBV29-1|-
TGCAGCGTAATTCCGAGCGGCACAGATACGCAGTATTTT
CSVIPSGTDTQYF
>-|TRBJ2-3|TRBV25-1|few
TGTGCCAGCAGTGACGGGGGGCCATTCCTCACAGATACGCAGTATTTT
CASSDGGPFLTDTQYF
>TRBD1|TRBJ2-1|TRBV6-6|many
TGTGCCAGCAGATCCACAGGGGGCGAGAATGAGCAGTTCTTC
CASRSTGGENEQFF
>-|TRBJ1-1|TRBV5-1|-
TGCGCCAGCAGCTTGGGCCTTACGAACACTGAAGCTTTCTTT
CASSLGLTNTEAFF
>TRBD1|TRBJ2-2|TRBV6-2/TRBV6-3|-
TGTGCCAGCAGTTTTTCGGGACAGGGGGTGCCAACCGGGGAGCTGTTTTTT
CASSFSGQGVPTGELFF
>-|TRBJ2-7|TRBV3-1|many
TGTGCCAGCAGCCTGTCGTGGTACGAGCAGTACTTC
CASSLSWYEQYF
>-|TRBJ2-5|TRBV20-1|-
TGCAGTGCTCCGCCGGGCGAGGGGACCCAGTACTTC
CSAPPGEGTQYF
>-|TRBJ1-1|TRBV24-1|-
TGTGCCACCATAAGCGAGTCGGGGGCTGAAGCTTTCTTT
CATISESGAEAFF
>TRBD1|TRBJ2-3|TRBV7-9|many
TGTGCCAGCAGCACCGGGACAGATCTGAGCACAGATACGCAGTATTTT
CASSTGTDLSTDTQYF
>TRBD2|TRBJ2-7|TRBV20-1|-
TGCAGTGCTAGAGACACGGGACTAGCGGGGCCGAGCTCCTACGAGCAGTACTTC
CSARDTGLAGPSSYEQYF
>-|TRBJ2-3|TRBV5-1|-
TGCGCCAGCAGCCAGGGGCCAGGGAGCACAGATACGCAGTATTTT
CASSQGPGSTDTQYF
>TRBD2|TRBJ2-1|TRBV7-6|few
TGTGCCAGCCTACCGGGACTAGCGGGCGATGAGCAGTTCTTC
CASLPGLAGDEQFF
>-|TRBJ1-1|TRBV12-3/TRBV12-4|-
TGTGCCAGCAGCCCAGGGTGGAGCAACACTGAAGCTTTCTTT
CASSPGWSNTEAFF
>-|TRBJ2-3|TRBV5-1|few
TGCGCCAGCCGTAGAGGGCATTCCGGAGATACGCAGTATTTT
CASRRGHSGDTQYF
>TRBD2|TRBJ2-7|TRBV7-2|many
TGTGCCAGCAGCCAGCTAGCGGGGGCCTACGAGCAGTACTTC
CASSQLAGAYEQYF
>-|TRBJ2-1|TRBV29-1|-
TGCAGCGTGGGCGGGGTCGATCGCTACAATGAGCAGTTCTTC
CSVGGVDRYNEQFF
>TRBD1|TRBJ1-2|TRBV11-2|many
TGTGCCAGCAGCACGACAGGGGCGGTTGGCTACACCTTC
CASSTTGAVGYTF
>-|TRBJ2-1|TRBV27|many
TGTGCCGCTGGACGGGCCGCTGGCCTCCTCAATGAGCAGTTCTTC
CAAGRAAGLLNEQFF
>TRBD1|TRBJ2-1|TRBV7-3|-
TGTGCCAGCAGCTTAACCGTGGACAGGGTATACAATGAGCAGTTCTTC
CASSLTVDRVYNEQFF
>-|TRBJ1-4|TRBV4-3|-
TGCGCCAGCAGCCAATACAGGGAACCTCATGAAAAACTGTTTTTT
CASSQYREPHEKLFF
>TRBD2|TRBJ2-1|TRBV20-1|medium-sized
TGCAGTGCTAGAGATCAGAGCGGGGGGGCCAATGAGCAGTTCTTC
CSARDQSGGANEQFF
>-|TRBJ1-4|TRBV28|few
TGTGCCAGCGGGGGCGACGGAAAACTGTTTTTT
CASGGDGKLFF